The sequence of this T cell receptor (beta chain) was determined in a study of T cell repertoires in cytomegalovirus infection. Study information: Recently identified HLA-C-restricted CMV epitopes were used, and well-studied HLA-B-restricted CMV epitopes were used as well. Public TCR beta signatures marked donors with CMV infection and the matching HLA. Study outcomes and limitations: Using cumulative public TCR beta family frequency, the authors identified those who carried CMV together with the relevant HLA. HLA-C-restricted CMV clonotypes gave the most frequent clonotype in two of eight donors.

TCRdb fed the reads into MiXCR, producing one record per CDR3 protein. The sample records 600,000 to 700,000 distinct CDR3 sequences, roughly a third being singletons. This clonotype has a handful of counts. Its antigen is currently unknown. The ends lost 4 bases at V and 3 bases at J; junction bases unmatched: 4. The CDR3 is made up of 15 amino acids. CDR1 is MGHDK, CDR2 SYGVNS, per germline. This specimen was cultured PBMCs, taken from culture after CMV antigen stimulation. The receptor's source is a human donor in good health (CMV status not recorded). Some clones in this sample may be carry-over from other donors' samples. V usage is TRBV25-1 and J usage is TRBJ2-2; TRBD2 matches at 8 bases. The CDR3: CASSVGLGDTGELFF. DNA of the CDR3: TGTGCCAGCAGTGTGGGACTAGGAGACACCGGGGAGCTGTTTTTT. The full variable domain, completed using reference TRBV25-1 and TRBJ2-2, is EADIYQTPRYLVIGTGKKITLECSQTMGHDKMYWYQQDPGMELHLIHYSYGVNSTEKGDLSSESTVSRIRTEHFPLTLESARPSHTSQYLCASSVGLGDTGELFFGEGSRLTVL.